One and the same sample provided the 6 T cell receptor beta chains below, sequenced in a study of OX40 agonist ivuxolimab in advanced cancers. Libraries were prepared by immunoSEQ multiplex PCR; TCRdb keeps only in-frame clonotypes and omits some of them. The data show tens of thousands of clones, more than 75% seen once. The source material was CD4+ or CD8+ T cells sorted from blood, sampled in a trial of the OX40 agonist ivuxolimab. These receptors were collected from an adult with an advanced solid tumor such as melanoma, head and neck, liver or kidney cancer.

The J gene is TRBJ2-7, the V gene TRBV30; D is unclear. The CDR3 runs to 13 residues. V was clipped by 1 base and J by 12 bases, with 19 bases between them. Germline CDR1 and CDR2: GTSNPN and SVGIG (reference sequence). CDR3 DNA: TGTGCCTGGAGTGAATTTAATGCGGCAGTGTTGTACTTC. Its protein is CAWSEFNAAVLYF.

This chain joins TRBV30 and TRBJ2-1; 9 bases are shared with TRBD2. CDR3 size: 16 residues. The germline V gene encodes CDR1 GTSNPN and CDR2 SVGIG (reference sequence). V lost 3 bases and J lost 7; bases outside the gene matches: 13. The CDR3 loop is CAWSDKSGRPMNEQFF. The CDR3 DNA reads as TGTGCCTGGAGCGACAAAAGCGGGAGGCCCATGAATGAGCAGTTCTTC. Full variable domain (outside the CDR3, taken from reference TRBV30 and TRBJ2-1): SQTIHQWPATLVQPVGSPLSLECTVEGTSNPNLYWYRQAAGRGLQLLFYSVGIGQISSEVPQNLSASRPQDRQFILSSKKLLLSDSGFYLCAWSDKSGRPMNEQFFGPGTRLTVL.

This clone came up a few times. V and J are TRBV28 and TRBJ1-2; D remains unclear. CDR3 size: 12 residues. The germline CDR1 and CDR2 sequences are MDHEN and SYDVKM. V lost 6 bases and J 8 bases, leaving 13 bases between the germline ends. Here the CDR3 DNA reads TGTGCCAGCAGCCCCCTCCCTGTCGGCTACACCTTC. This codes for CASSPLPVGYTF.

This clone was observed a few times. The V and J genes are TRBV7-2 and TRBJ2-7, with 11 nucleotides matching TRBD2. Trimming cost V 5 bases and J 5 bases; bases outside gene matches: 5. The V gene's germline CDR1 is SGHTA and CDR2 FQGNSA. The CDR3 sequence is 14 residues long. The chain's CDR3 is CASSRLAGRDEQYF. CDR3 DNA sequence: TGTGCCAGCAGCCGACTAGCGGGACGCGACGAGCAGTACTTC.

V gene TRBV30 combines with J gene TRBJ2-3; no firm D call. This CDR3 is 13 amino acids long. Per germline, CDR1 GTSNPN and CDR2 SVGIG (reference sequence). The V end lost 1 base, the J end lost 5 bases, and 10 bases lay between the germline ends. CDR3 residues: CAWSGASQDTQYF. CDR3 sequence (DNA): TGTGCCTGGAGTGGGGCTAGTCAAGATACGCAGTATTTT.

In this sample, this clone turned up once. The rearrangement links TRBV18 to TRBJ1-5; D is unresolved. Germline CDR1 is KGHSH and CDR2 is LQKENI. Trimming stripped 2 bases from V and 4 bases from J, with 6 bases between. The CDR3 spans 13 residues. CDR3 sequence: CASSPGRNQPQHF. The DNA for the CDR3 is TGTGCCAGCTCACCAGGGCGGAATCAGCCCCAGCATTTT.